A selection of T cell receptor beta chains follows, all from one sample in a study of neurological immune-mediated disorders. In TCRdb, the 5' RACE reads were re-called with MiXCR into one record per CDR3 protein. The table records roughly 50,000 distinct CDR3 sequences, about 9.4% of them present only once. Sequenced sample: PBMCs. The receptors originated from a man between 65 and 80 years old with HTLV-1-associated myelopathy (HAM/TSP). CDR3s include the opening cysteine and the closing phenylalanine or tryptophan. The D gene is left open where the match is weak. Clone size is given for some rows only: seen once, a few or many times, or a class if the clone is expanded.

CDR3nt: TGTGCCAGCAGCGCTACACGGGGGCCCGGGGAGCTGTTTTTT; CDR3aa: CASSATRGPGELFF; v_gene: TRBV7-7; d_gene: NA; abundance: many; j_gene: TRBJ2-2
CDR3nt: TGTGCCAGCAGCTTAAGCGGCGTCTTTAATTCACCCCTCCACTTT; CDR3aa: CASSLSGVFNSPLHF; v_gene: TRBV7-3; d_gene: NA; abundance: many; j_gene: TRBJ1-6
CDR3nt: TGTGCCACCAGTGATTTTTACCGGGGAGCAAGCACAGATACGCAGTATTTT; CDR3aa: CATSDFYRGASTDTQYF; v_gene: TRBV24-1; d_gene: NA; abundance: many; j_gene: TRBJ2-3
CDR3nt: TGTGCCAGCAGTTACCGGGAGACCCAGTACTTC; CDR3aa: CASSYRETQYF; v_gene: TRBV6-6; d_gene: NA; abundance: many; j_gene: TRBJ2-5
CDR3nt: TGTGCCAGCACCCACGGACTATTTACCACAGATACGCAGTATTTT; CDR3aa: CASTHGLFTTDTQYF; v_gene: TRBV7-2; d_gene: NA; abundance: many; j_gene: TRBJ2-3
CDR3nt: TGCGCCAGCAGCTTGGAGACTAACAATGAGCAGTTCTTC; CDR3aa: CASSLETNNEQFF; v_gene: TRBV5-1; d_gene: NA; abundance: many; j_gene: TRBJ2-1
CDR3nt: TGTGCCAGCAGACCGCATAACAATGAGCAGTTCTTC; CDR3aa: CASRPHNNEQFF; v_gene: TRBV12-3/TRBV12-4; d_gene: NA; abundance: many; j_gene: TRBJ2-1
CDR3nt: TGTGCCAGTAGTCCATCCCGGGGGACTAGCGGAAACAATGAGCAGTTCTTC; CDR3aa: CASSPSRGTSGNNEQFF; v_gene: TRBV19; d_gene: TRBD2; abundance: NA; j_gene: TRBJ2-1
CDR3nt: TGTGCCAGCAGCCGGCGACGGGGCTCTGGGGCCAACGTCCTGACTTTC; CDR3aa: CASSRRRGSGANVLTF; v_gene: TRBV7-9; d_gene: NA; abundance: many; j_gene: TRBJ2-6
CDR3nt: TGCAGCGTGACTAGCGGGAGCGCAGATACGCAGTATTTT; CDR3aa: CSVTSGSADTQYF; v_gene: TRBV29-1; d_gene: TRBD2; abundance: many; j_gene: TRBJ2-3
CDR3nt: TGTGCCAGCAGCCTCCCCGGGACTAGCGTTGTGCAGTACTTC; CDR3aa: CASSLPGTSVVQYF; v_gene: TRBV7-2; d_gene: TRBD2; abundance: many; j_gene: TRBJ2-7
CDR3nt: TGTGCCAGCAGCCTCTCGGGACGGACGTCCGATGAGCAGTTCTTC; CDR3aa: CASSLSGRTSDEQFF; v_gene: TRBV7-3; d_gene: NA; abundance: many; j_gene: TRBJ2-1
CDR3nt: TGCGCCAGCAGTGAGGGAGTGAATACCGGGGAGCTGTTTTTT; CDR3aa: CASSEGVNTGELFF; v_gene: TRBV5-1; d_gene: NA; abundance: many; j_gene: TRBJ2-2
CDR3nt: TGTGCCAGCAGTGAACTTGGGGGAGTGGGGGAGACCCAGTACTTC; CDR3aa: CASSELGGVGETQYF; v_gene: TRBV2; d_gene: NA; abundance: NA; j_gene: TRBJ2-5
CDR3nt: TGTGCCAGCCTCAGACCCGGGAGAAACGGGGAGCTGTTTTTT; CDR3aa: CASLRPGRNGELFF; v_gene: TRBV6-5; d_gene: NA; abundance: many; j_gene: TRBJ2-2
CDR3nt: TGTGCCAGCAGTTTCGGCGGGGATGTAAGGAATGAGCAGTTCTTC; CDR3aa: CASSFGGDVRNEQFF; v_gene: TRBV6-5; d_gene: NA; abundance: many; j_gene: TRBJ2-1
CDR3nt: TGTGCCAGCAGCTTGTCGGCTAACCGTGCCTACGAGCAGTACTTC; CDR3aa: CASSLSANRAYEQYF; v_gene: TRBV5-5; d_gene: NA; abundance: NA; j_gene: TRBJ2-7
CDR3nt: TGCGCCAGCAGCCAAGTGGGACGGGGGGCCAACGTCCTGACTTTC; CDR3aa: CASSQVGRGANVLTF; v_gene: TRBV4-1; d_gene: NA; abundance: medium-sized; j_gene: TRBJ2-6
CDR3nt: TGCAGTGCACCGAAACTAGCGGGAGAGGCGGACAAAAACATTCAGTACTTC; CDR3aa: CSAPKLAGEADKNIQYF; v_gene: TRBV20-1; d_gene: TRBD2; abundance: few; j_gene: TRBJ2-4
CDR3nt: TGTGCCAGCAGTTCTTGGCTCCTCGCAACCTCCTACGAGCAGTACTTC; CDR3aa: CASSSWLLATSYEQYF; v_gene: TRBV27; d_gene: NA; abundance: many; j_gene: TRBJ2-7
CDR3nt: TGTGCTAGTGGCCCGGGGACAGGGATCGCCCTAACTAATGAAAAACTGTTTTTT; CDR3aa: CASGPGTGIALTNEKLFF; v_gene: TRBV12-5; d_gene: TRBD1; abundance: many; j_gene: TRBJ1-4
CDR3nt: TGTGCCAGCACCTTGGGAGGCAACACCGGGGAGCTGTTTTTT; CDR3aa: CASTLGGNTGELFF; v_gene: TRBV28; d_gene: NA; abundance: many; j_gene: TRBJ2-2
CDR3nt: TGTGCCAGCAGCAAGACACAGGGGGCCTACACCGGGGAGCTGTTTTTT; CDR3aa: CASSKTQGAYTGELFF; v_gene: TRBV7-2; d_gene: TRBD1; abundance: many; j_gene: TRBJ2-2
CDR3nt: TGTGCCAGCAGTTATAGTGGTCTTGGCTACGAGCAGTACTTC; CDR3aa: CASSYSGLGYEQYF; v_gene: TRBV6-5; d_gene: NA; abundance: NA; j_gene: TRBJ2-7
CDR3nt: TGTGCCAGCAGCGTTAGCGGGAGGGCCCACAATGAGCAGTTCTTC; CDR3aa: CASSVSGRAHNEQFF; v_gene: TRBV9; d_gene: TRBD2; abundance: many; j_gene: TRBJ2-1
CDR3nt: TGTGCCAGCTCATCAGACGGGGAGACCCAGTACTTC; CDR3aa: CASSSDGETQYF; v_gene: TRBV18; d_gene: NA; abundance: many; j_gene: TRBJ2-5